This T cell receptor (beta chain) was recorded in a study of blood T cell repertoires in COVID-19 (dated by TCRdb to 2020 to 2021). Study-wide context: The collaborator samples originated in the United States, Italy and Spain and spanned the acute and convalescent phases of COVID-19. The material from the prospective study consisted of cDNA or gDNA derived from T cells, B-cell-depleted T cells, or PBMCs. The dataset comprised deeply sampled blood TCRbeta repertoires from subjects exposed to, actively infected with, or recovered from COVID-19. The repertoires were released in a freely available public database intended as a resource for research on the immune response to SARS-CoV-2. The samples were drawn from the first 160 participants of the ongoing ImmuneRACE study and from 950 to 1,500 subjects provided by 6 global collaborators. Nearly every sample came with metadata listing a de-identified subject ID, COVID-19 status, age in years and sex. Where HLA class I and class II types were available, the types were taken from metadata supplied by the sample provider, not from assay-based typing. Findings and caveats that apply to the study as a whole: How much clinical and demographic metadata was included differed by source and by participant, and the metadata was provided uncurated.

Worth noting for this clone: Which antigen it targets is not known. Base-call qualities are not available, and no considerably larger clone is one nucleotide away.

TCRbeta CDR3 regions were amplified from genomic DNA by means of the immunoSEQ Assay, a bias-controlled multiplex PCR. Turning to the authors' computational methods: The number of nucleated cells in each sample was estimated from the amplification of reference gene primers within the assay. To quantify the absolute abundance of each unique TCRbeta CDR3 rearrangement, sequence reads were collapsed and filtered. Productive Simpson clonality was computed per sample as the square root of Simpson's diversity index over productive rearrangements. TCRdb mirrors the immuneACCESS table, restricted to in-frame sequences. Some clones are absent from its copies; in checked studies, under half trace to an unresolved V gene, and the reason for the others is unknown. V, J and clone size reflect that table, while D and trimming were determined from the DNA. Here the sample has 150,000 or so clones; 70% to 90% occur a single time. The biggest ten clones account for approximately 5.4% of the sample.

In the prospective study, participants were roughly 18 to 89 years old, resided in fewer than 25 geographic areas of the United States, and were enrolled through a virtual design. In the prospective study, participants were assigned to cohorts based on the clinical history participants reported in a screening survey and a study questionnaire. Recovered participants in ImmuneRACE Cohort 3 were defined by two consecutive negative NP/OP PCR tests, clearance by a healthcare professional, or resolution of symptoms. In the prospective study, mobile phlebotomists collected whole blood, serum and a nasopharyngeal or oropharyngeal swab from each participant. Participants in the prospective study had the option to provide additional blood draws and questionnaires over a roughly 2-month period. Blood samples from the prospective study were shipped frozen or at room temperature prior to DNA extraction. The V and J ends are trimmed by 7 bases and 7 bases, leaving 14 bases between them. For CDR1 and CDR2, the germline V gene lists SNHLY and FYNNEI. CDR3 length: 13 amino acids, cysteine to phenylalanine. This entry keeps only the CDR3 DNA: 39 bases, framed from base 1.

The chain uses TRBV2 and TRBJ1-5, with a weak D call of TRBD1 (5 bases match). Material: PBMCs or T cells enriched from blood (not recorded which). The receptor's source is a man aged 40-49 years who had recovered from COVID-19. The CDR3 region: CASTRAPQQPQHF. The nucleotide sequence is TGTGCCAGCACCAGGGCTCCGCAACAGCCCCAGCATTTT.